This TCR beta chain is drawn from a study of blood T cells in healthy people across ages (dated by TCRdb to between 2014 and 2017). A note on the overall study: In model experiments, template switching captured roughly one uniquely barcoded TCR beta cDNA molecule for every two T cells. For two donors (one aged 18 to 30 and one aged 80 or older), the study analyzed two additional independent replicas of 1 million unique cDNA reads from the same blood draw. The donors were divided into four age groups: young (average around 16 years), middle-aged (approximately 41), aged (roughly 66) and long-lived (nearly 85). To track age-related changes in TCR beta repertoire diversity, the study relied on deep sequencing normalized with unique cDNA molecular identifiers. To avoid experimental bias, donors of different ages were randomly spread across the sequencing lanes.

The roughly 39 donors, aged 6 to 90 years, were systemically healthy Caucasian individuals from Russia. Ten milliliters of peripheral blood were drawn from each donor into EDTA-treated Vacutainer tubes. PBMCs were isolated by Ficoll-Paque density-gradient centrifugation, with at least 6 million obtained per sample. Total RNA, at least 5 micrograms per sample, was extracted from PBMCs with Trizol reagent. For every donor, an aliquot of PBMCs went through flow cytometry to measure the percentages of naive CD45RAhigh/CD27high T cells. Library preparation was by 5' RACE. TCRdb lists the instrument as Illumina HiSeq 2500. The second PCR ran for about 6 to 12 cycles and used a J-beta primer mix along with a sample-barcoded 5' primer. A template-switch 5' adaptor carrying 12 random nucleotides introduced a unique molecular identifier onto each TCR beta cDNA molecule. Each sample yielded at least 3 million CDR3-containing paired-end reads. All of the RNA was converted into first-strand cDNA using the Mint cDNA synthesis kit, with a TRBC-specific oligonucleotide serving as the primer. Following uracil-DNA glycosylase treatment, a first 18-cycle PCR with universal primers M1SS and BC2_uni_R was performed on all cDNA. Concerning the study's data processing: Each sample was normalized by randomly selecting 1 million high-quality reads, each carrying a distinct molecular identifier. Instead of being binned into consensus sequences, reads with shared molecular identifiers were discarded. MiTCR, run with a Q25 quality threshold and the strictest error-elimination algorithm, handled CDR3 identification, clonotype clustering and error correction. A nonparametric unseen species model with Euler transformation was used to estimate a lower bound on total TCR beta diversity. TCRdb reprocessed the public reads (quality trimming at Q25 with fastp, clone calling with MiXCR) and kept in-frame beta chains. All rows with the same CDR3 protein become a single entry with the most common DNA and genes. TCRdb's processing, not the study's, gives the V and J calls here. Here the sample has fewer than 1 million distinct CDR3 sequences; around 43% occur a single time. The ten largest make up 15% to 25% of the sample.

Points on this clonotype: The antigen it recognizes is unknown. No clone much larger than this one lies a single base away; base qualities are absent.

Overall study results and their limits: As age increased, observed TCR beta diversity per million T cells dropped in a roughly linear way, and a significant reduction was already evident by age 40. There was a strong correlation between observed TCR beta diversity and the percentage of naive T cells measured by flow cytometry. Conclusive comparison of naive and antigen-experienced compartments was prevented by the profiling of bulk unsorted PBMCs. Estimates of total diversity from one million sequenced T cells were regarded as lower bounds and underestimates. The CMV infection status of donors was not known, potentially confounding age-related changes in expanded clonotypes. Compared with the aged group, the long-lived group had more naive CD4+ T cells, fewer expanded clones and increased TCR diversity, a pattern suggesting age selection.

Based on the germline V gene, the CDR1 and CDR2 sequences are SQVTM and ANQGSEA. Deletion took 5 bases off V and 1 base off J, with a span of 10 bases between the germline ends. The CDR3 starts with the cysteine, ends with the phenylalanine, and has 13 residues. CDR3 DNA is the only sequence kept; it has 39 bases, read in frame from the first base. The rearrangement combines TRBV29-1 with TRBJ2-3; the D gene is not confidently resolved. The TCR was taken from a man in his sixties in good health. Specimen: blood. CDR3 sequence: CSVQKRGTDTQYF. The DNA reads TGCAGCGTTCAAAAAAGGGGCACAGATACGCAGTATTTT.